This T cell receptor beta chain appears in the sequencing data of a study of shared clonotypes between healthy human individuals. CD45RO-negative, CCR7-selected cells formed the naive CD8 fraction, which excluded terminally differentiated effector memory CD45RA+ cells. Libraries were prepared by immunoSEQ multiplex PCR; TCRdb keeps only in-frame clonotypes and omits some of them. The table lists about 2.2 million clones, 85% to 95% of them singletons. The CDR3 runs to 16 residues. V lost 1 base and J lost 8, with 18 bases in between. Germline assignment: CDR1 LGHNA and CDR2 YNFKEQ. Source material: naive CD8+ T cells from PBMCs. This rearrangement joins TRBV4-2 to TRBJ2-1; the D call may be TRBD1 or TRBD2 (5 bases each). The clonotype was recovered from a young man in good health. Some clones in this sample may be carry-over from other donors' samples. CDR3 DNA sequence: TGTGCCAGCAGCCAAGGGCCGGGGACCACAGAGGATGAGCAGTTCTTC. Translated: CASSQGPGTTEDEQFF.